Each of the 6 T cell receptor beta chains below was sequenced from the same sample in a study of blood T cell repertoires in COVID-19 (dated by TCRdb to 2018 to 2021). Library creation used the immunoSEQ multiplex PCR assay. Sourced from immuneACCESS, this table was stored by TCRdb with only in-frame sequences that have V and J called. A share of the clones is absent; for the studies checked, an unresolved V gene accounts for under half, and the remainder has no known explanation. The sample table holds 150,000 or so clones, of which over 60% were seen once. The ten largest clonotypes hold under 6% of the sample. The sequenced sample consisted of peripheral blood. These receptors originate from a woman over 75 with active or convalescent COVID-19.

Notes on this clone: The same CDR3 is also encoded by other DNA sequences in this sample. The J gene is TRBJ1-1, the V gene TRBV4-1; 7 nucleotides line up with TRBD1. The CDR3 runs to 16 residues. Germline V gives CDR1 MGHRA, CDR2 YSYEKL. J gave up 4 bases and V 0 bases, and 8 bases lay outside the gene matches. CDR3 bases: TGCGCCAGCAGCCAAGATCCGACAGGGAGGACCACTGAAGCTTTCTTT. This codes for CASSQDPTGRTTEAFF.

The CDR3 DNA reads as TGTGCCAGCAGCTTCGGGACAGGGACCGGCGAGCAGTACTTC. It is translated as CASSFGTGTGEQYF. The chain combines TRBV5-6 with TRBJ2-7, with TRBD1 matching over 9 bases. The CDR3 covers 14 residues. V lost 2 bases to trimming and J lost 6 bases; unmatched junction nucleotides: 6. The germline V gene encodes CDR1 SGHDT and CDR2 YYEEEE.

The rearrangement joins TRBV7-2 to TRBJ1-2; 7 bases match TRBD1. The junction had 4 bases not matched to a gene; V was cut back by 4 bases and J by 5 bases. The CDR3 runs to 13 residues. Germline CDR1 SGHTA, CDR2 FQGNSA. DNA for the CDR3: TGTGCCAGCAGCTCACAGGGGTTTTATGGCTACACCTTC. It codes for CASSSQGFYGYTF.

The chain has TRBV6-1 and TRBJ1-2; D unclear. The CDR3 runs 14 residues. The germline gives CDR1 MNHNS, CDR2 SASEGT. Trimming took off 2 bases at V and 4 bases at J, with 11 bases between the two ends. CDR3 nucleotides: TGTGCCAGCAGTGAAACCCCAGGCACCTATGGCTACACCTTC. Translating it yields CASSETPGTYGYTF.

V usage is TRBV6-5 and J usage is TRBJ1-3; D gene ambiguous. The CDR3 runs to 16 residues. V shed 0 bases and J shed 0 bases, with 9 bases lying between them. CDR1 is MNHEY, CDR2 SVGAGI, per germline. The CDR3 coding sequence is TGTGCCAGCAGTTACTCGCCAGGAAACTCTGGAAACACCATATATTTT. This encodes CASSYSPGNSGNTIYF.

This clone occurred once. V and J are TRBV7-8 and TRBJ1-3; 7 positions match TRBD1. The CDR3 sequence is 14 residues long. CDR1 and CDR2 (germline): SGHVS, FQNEAQ. With V trimmed by 4 bases and J by 0 bases, 0 bases remained unmatched. The CDR3: CASSSGGSGNTIYF. DNA for the CDR3: TGTGCCAGCAGCTCAGGGGGCTCTGGAAACACCATATATTTT.